The rows below give T cell receptor beta chains drawn from one sample of a study of blood T cells in healthy people across ages. TCRdb ran MiXCR on the 5' RACE reads and lists one entry per CDR3 protein. The sample contains about 1.6 million distinct CDR3 sequences, roughly 32% of which appear only once. The sequenced sample consisted of blood. The receptors shown here come from a woman in her twenties or thirties in good health. CDR3s include the opening cysteine and the closing phenylalanine or tryptophan. The D gene is left open where the match is weak. A clone size is listed for some rows: how often the clone was seen (once, few, many), or a class if it is expanded.

>TRBV27|few|TRBD2|TRBJ2-5
TGTGCCAGCAGTTTGGGCGGGAGCCCGACGTACTTC
CASSLGGSPTYF
>TRBV12-3/TRBV12-4|many|-|TRBJ2-5
TGTGCCAGCAGTCCCCTCCGGGACCCGACTCAAGAGACCCAGTACTTC
CASSPLRDPTQETQYF
>TRBV6-2/TRBV6-3|-|TRBD1|TRBJ1-5
TGTGCCAGCAGGCGCCGGGACAGGGACAATCAGCCCCAGCATTTT
CASRRRDRDNQPQHF
>TRBV11-2|few|-|TRBJ1-4
TGTGCCAGCAGCCCCGGGAACCGGGCAACTAATGAAAAACTGTTTTTT
CASSPGNRATNEKLFF
>TRBV4-2|-|-|TRBJ2-5
TGTGCCAGCAGCCAAGAGTCACAGGAAGGGAAAGAGACCCAGTACTTC
CASSQESQEGKETQYF
>TRBV27|-|-|TRBJ1-3
TGTGCCAGCAGTCCCGGGGGGGCCCCTGGAAACACCATATATTTT
CASSPGGAPGNTIYF
>TRBV20-1|-|-|TRBJ1-3
TGCAGTGCTCATTCCGGGACTGACTCTGGAAACACCATATATTTT
CSAHSGTDSGNTIYF
>TRBV7-8|-|TRBD1|TRBJ2-2
TGTGCCAGCAGCTTTGGGGACAGAAACACCGGGGAGCTGTTTTTT
CASSFGDRNTGELFF
>TRBV3-1|-|TRBD2|TRBJ2-7
TGTGCCAGCAGCCAAGGGACTAGCGTTTTCTACGAGCAGTACTTC
CASSQGTSVFYEQYF
>TRBV7-2|-|-|TRBJ2-7
TGTGCCAGCAGCCCGGGGGGGAGGGGGCTTATCGGGGGGATATCTTACGAGCAGTACTTC
CASSPGGRGLIGGISYEQYF
>TRBV6-5|few|-|TRBJ2-5
TGTGCCAGCAGTACGGCACTAGGGGACCAAGAGACCCAGTACTTC
CASSTALGDQETQYF
>TRBV5-1|-|TRBD1|TRBJ2-3
TGCGCCAGCAGCTTAACGGGACAGCTGACAGATACGCAGTATTTT
CASSLTGQLTDTQYF
>TRBV29-1|few|TRBD2|TRBJ2-7
TGCAGCGTTGAGAGGACTAGCGGGAGATGGAGGGAGCAGTACTTC
CSVERTSGRWREQYF
>TRBV4-2|-|-|TRBJ1-1
TGTGCCAGCAGCCATATTAGGGCTGAAGCTTTCTTT
CASSHIRAEAFF
>TRBV5-1|few|-|TRBJ2-7
TGCGCCAGCAGCTTGGAGGGTAGGGGGGACAGAGCCAACTCCTACGAGCAGTACTTC
CASSLEGRGDRANSYEQYF
>TRBV11-2|-|TRBD2|TRBJ2-1
TGTGCCAGCAGCACCCGGACTAGCGGGAGCGGTGAGCAGTTCTTC
CASSTRTSGSGEQFF
>TRBV20-1|-|-|TRBJ1-1
TGCAGTGCTAGAGATCTGGCAGATGAAGCTTTCTTT
CSARDLADEAFF